This entry concerns a single TCR beta chain. Antigen unknown. These data originate in a study of OX40 agonist ivuxolimab in advanced cancers. About the research overall: The drug used for patients, ivuxolimab, was an agonistic anti-OX40 (CD134) antibody. Patients receiving dose escalation had hepatocellular carcinoma, melanoma, renal cell or head and neck cancer.

The table came from immunoSEQ multiplex PCR; TCRdb's copy has only in-frame clones and leaves some out. The data show some 80,000 clones, about 88% seen once. Germline-derived CDR1 and CDR2 are MGHRA and YSYEKL. The CDR3 totals 13 residues. The germline V and J ends were trimmed by 5 bases and 0 bases, with 7 bases remaining between them. Study-wide results and caveats: The mean number of expanded clones was higher in CD8+ T cells than in CD4+.

The rearrangement uses TRBV4-1 and TRBJ1-1; no reliable D call. This TCR was sampled from an adult with an advanced solid tumor such as melanoma, head and neck, liver or kidney cancer. The sequencing used CD4+ or CD8+ T cells sorted from blood, collected in a trial of the OX40 agonist ivuxolimab. The CDR3 spells CASSYSMNTEAFF. The CDR3 DNA reads TGCGCCAGCAGCTACAGCATGAACACTGAAGCTTTCTTT.